What follows are 18 T cell receptor beta chains derived from one specimen sequenced in a study of T cell responses to AZD1222 COVID-19 vaccine. The protocol was immunoSEQ multiplex PCR, while the TCRdb copy is restricted to in-frame clones and leaves out a portion. Of tens of thousands of clones listed, 80% to 95% are singletons. Sequenced here: peripheral blood, sampled 28 days after the second AZD1222 dose. These receptors originate from an adult who received the AZD1222 COVID-19 vaccine.

The chain carries TRBV19 and TRBJ1-1; no definite D call. V was trimmed by 4 bases and J by 6 bases, leaving 18 bases between them. The CDR3 is 15 residues long. Germline assignment: CDR1 LNHDA and CDR2 SQIVND (reference sequence). CDR3 residues: CASSNPGSSSAEAFF. In nucleotides, the CDR3 is TGTGCCAGTAGTAACCCGGGGTCATCTTCCGCTGAAGCTTTCTTT.

This chain connects TRBV12-5 to TRBJ2-3, with D maybe TRBD2 (6 bases). The CDR3 sequence is 17 residues long. V was cut by 2 bases and J by 0 bases, with 15 bases left in between. Germline V gene sequence: CDR1 LGHNT, CDR2 FRNRAP. DNA for the CDR3: TGTGCTAGTGGTTTGATGACGACCGGAGGGAGCACAGATACGCAGTATTTT. It translates to CASGLMTTGGSTDTQYF.

The chain uses TRBV10-3 and TRBJ2-3; D unresolved. The CDR3 runs 13 residues. Trimming cost V 0 bases and J 2 bases, with 3 bases left between them. Germline-derived CDR1 and CDR2 are ENHRY and SYGVKD. The CDR3 loop is CAISESNTDTQYF. CDR3 bases: TGTGCCATCAGTGAGTCCAACACAGATACGCAGTATTTT.

In nucleotides, the CDR3 is TGTGCCAGCAGTCCACTCATTCCCACGACAGGGACCAGCACAGATACGCAGTATTTT. It yields the protein CASSPLIPTTGTSTDTQYF. The chain combines TRBV6-2 or TRBV6-3 with TRBJ2-3; 7 bases map to TRBD1. Germline CDR1 is MNHEY and CDR2 is SVGEGT. The V gene end was trimmed by 5 bases and the J gene end by 0 bases; junction bases not matched to a gene: 17. The CDR3 has 19 amino acids.

The gene calls are TRBV7-2 and TRBJ2-3; D is possibly TRBD2 (5 bases). The CDR3 totals 16 residues. Germline values: CDR1 SGHTA, CDR2 FQGNSA. The V gene lost 5 bases and the J gene lost 0 bases, with 15 bases spanning the gap. The DNA for the CDR3 is TGTGCCAGCAGCCGCGAGCGGTCGACTAGCACAGATACGCAGTATTTT. Protein sequence: CASSRERSTSTDTQYF.

The chain combines TRBV28 with TRBJ2-2, with 8 positions matching TRBD2. Germline loops: CDR1 MDHEN, CDR2 SYDVKM. The junction had 10 bases not matched to a gene; V was cut back by 6 bases and J by 1 base. There are 17 residues in the CDR3. The DNA for the CDR3 is TGTGCCAGCAGCCCCCCGGGGGGGGGCGTGAACACCGGGGAGCTGTTTTTT. This sequence encodes CASSPPGGGVNTGELFF. Looking up the rest from reference TRBV28 and TRBJ2-2 gives the full variable domain: DVKVTQSSRYLVKRTGEKVFLECVQDMDHENMFWYRQDPGLGLRLIYFSYDVKMKEKGDIPEGYSVSREKKERFSLILESASTNQTSMYLCASSPPGGGVNTGELFFGEGSRLTVL.

The chain has TRBV7-9 and TRBJ1-2; 10 positions agree with TRBD1. After removal of 5 bases from V and 8 bases from J, the junction contained 8 bases not matched to a gene. The germline V gene has CDR1 SEHNR and CDR2 FQNEAQ (reference sequence). The CDR3 is 14 residues long. CDR3 in DNA: TGTGCCAGCAGCCTAGGGACAGGGGATCACGGCTACACCTTC. Translation: CASSLGTGDHGYTF. The full variable domain, completed using reference TRBV7-9 and TRBJ1-2, is DTGVSQNPRHKITKRGQNVTFRCDPISEHNRLYWYRQTLGQGPEFLTYFQNEAQLEKSRLLSDRFSAERPKGSFSTLEIQRTEQGDSAMYLCASSLGTGDHGYTFGSGTRLTVV.

The genes are TRBV18 and TRBJ2-5; D not resolved. Trimming left V 2 bases short and J 9 bases short, with 16 bases between. Germline CDR1 is KGHSH and CDR2 is LQKENI. The CDR3 is made up of 14 amino acids. The CDR3 loop is CASSPITPGEAQYF. CDR3 bases: TGTGCCAGCTCACCAATAACGCCTGGTGAAGCCCAGTACTTC.

The count of this clone is one. This sequence joins TRBV11-3 and TRBJ2-5, with D tentatively TRBD1 or TRBD2 (6 bases each). Germline V gene data show CDR1 as SGHNT and CDR2 as YENEEA. This CDR3 has 16 amino acids. Trimming left V 0 bases short and J 1 base short, with 12 bases between. CDR3 DNA sequence: TGTGCCAGCAGCTTAGAGGGGGGCGAGGGCCAAGAGACCCAGTACTTC. This sequence encodes CASSLEGGEGQETQYF. Together with reference TRBV11-3 and TRBJ2-5, the CDR3 gives the full variable domain: EAGVVQSPRYKIIEKKQPVAFWCNPISGHNTLYWYLQNLGQGPELLIRYENEEAVDDSQLPKDRFSAERLKGVDSTLKIQPAELGDSAVYLCASSLEGGEGQETQYFGPGTRLLVL.

As DNA, the CDR3 is TGCGCCAGCAGCCCCGGGTCCGCGGCAGAGACCCAGTACTTC. This sequence encodes CASSPGSAAETQYF. The V and J genes are TRBV5-1 and TRBJ2-5; no reliable D call. Germline values: CDR1 SGHRS, CDR2 YFSETQ. V dropped 4 bases and J dropped 4 bases, with 14 bases sitting between them. The CDR3 totals 14 residues.

A word on this clone: An end of the junction differs from the germline gene, which may be a read error. The gene calls are TRBV28 and TRBJ1-5, with a tentative D call TRBD1 (6 bases). The CDR3 runs 12 residues. Germline assignment: CDR1 MDHEN and CDR2 SYDVKM. In nucleotides, the CDR3 is TGTGCCAGCAGCCAGTTTCCGGGGGCGGCGGATTTT. Its translation: CASSQFPGAADF.

The J gene is TRBJ2-2, the V gene TRBV30; TRBD1 is a possible D gene (6 bases). Trimming shortened V by 2 bases and J by 7 bases, and 14 bases separated the two germline ends. The germline V gene has CDR1 GTSNPN and CDR2 SVGIG (reference sequence). The CDR3 covers 14 residues. DNA for the CDR3: TGTGCCTGGAGTTCAGGGGCGAGGGTCGGGGAGCTGTTTTTT. It codes for CAWSSGARVGELFF.

J is TRBJ2-1 and V is TRBV19; D perhaps matches TRBD2 (5 bases). The germline CDR1 and CDR2 sequences are LNHDA and SQIVND (reference sequence). V was trimmed by 0 bases and J by 4 bases, leaving 7 bases between them. The CDR3 is 14 amino acids. The CDR3 loop is CASSIDRGYNEQFF. The DNA for the CDR3 is TGTGCCAGTAGTATAGATCGAGGGTACAATGAGCAGTTCTTC.

The rearrangement joins TRBV4-1 to TRBJ1-1; 9 bases agree with TRBD1. Unmatched junction bases numbered 5, after V lost 2 bases and J lost 1 base. Germline V gives CDR1 MGHRA, CDR2 YSYEKL. CDR3 length equals 16 residues. The CDR3 DNA is TGCGCCAGCAGCCAACCCCGGACAGGGGAGAACACTGAAGCTTTCTTT. Its protein product is CASSQPRTGENTEAFF.

The rearrangement joins TRBV18 to TRBJ1-2; D not resolved. Germline lookup yields CDR1 KGHSH and CDR2 LQKENI. V was pared by 2 bases and J by 5 bases, with 12 bases between. CDR3 size: 14 residues. DNA for the CDR3: TGTGCCAGCTCACCAAGTCCCGGAGGATATGGCTACACCTTC. Translation: CASSPSPGGYGYTF. Using reference TRBV18 and TRBJ1-2 for the parts outside the CDR3, the full variable domain is NAGVMQNPRHLVRRRGQEARLRCSPMKGHSHVYWYRQLPEEGLKFMVYLQKENIIDESGMPKERFSAEFPKEGPSILRIQQVVRGDSAAYFCASSPSPGGYGYTFGSGTRLTVV.

The chain carries TRBV5-6 and TRBJ1-1; D is possibly TRBD1 (5 bases). The germline CDR1 and CDR2 sequences are SGHDT and YYEEEE. Trimming shortened V by 6 bases and J by 5 bases, and 17 bases separated the two germline ends. The CDR3 has 14 amino acids. The CDR3 bases are TGTGCCAGCAACCCCACAGGTATCAAAACTGAAGCTTTCTTT. Protein: CASNPTGIKTEAFF.

The chain links TRBV5-1 to TRBJ1-6; 8 positions agree with TRBD1. The CDR3 is made up of 15 amino acids. Looked up from germline, CDR1 is SGHRS and CDR2 is YFSETQ. V lost 4 bases, J lost 6 bases, and 6 bases stayed unmatched. For the CDR3, the DNA is TGCGCCAGCAGCCCCGACGGACAGGGTAATTCACCCCTCCACTTT. Translating it yields CASSPDGQGNSPLHF.

The V and J genes are TRBV13 and TRBJ1-4, with 9 bases fitting TRBD1. Germline loops: CDR1 PRHDT, CDR2 FYEKMQ (reference sequence). The V and J ends lost 4 bases and 8 bases, in that order; junction bases with no gene match: 5. This CDR3 has 14 residues. Here the CDR3 reads CASSWGQGREKLFF. CDR3 nucleotide sequence: TGTGCCAGCAGCTGGGGACAGGGCAGGGAAAAACTGTTTTTT.